Below, 5 T cell receptor beta chains from the same sample are listed, as sequenced in a study of T-cell reconstitution after alpha-beta-depleted transplantation in children listed by TCRdb under 2016. Receptor amplification or capture employed PCR. TCRdb lists the instrument as Illumina HiSeq 2500. To normalize quantification of the TCRbeta repertoire, the TCR libraries were built with molecular barcoding that relied on unique molecular identifiers. TCRdb reprocessing: public reads trimmed at Q25 with fastp, clones called with MiXCR, in-frame beta chains kept. Records with the same CDR3 protein are collapsed into one entry carrying the most frequent genes and DNA. A total of roughly 500,000 distinct CDR3 sequences appear in this sample, 30% to 35% of them only once. The ten biggest clones cover 2% to 3% of the sample. The material sequenced was PBMCs from the stem cell graft donor, taken from the stem cell graft. These receptors all stem from a human donor who donated a stem cell graft to a child with aplastic anemia.

CDR3: CSVEDQTGGRYNEQFF. CDR3 DNA sequence: TGCAGCGTTGAAGACCAGACAGGGGGCAGGTACAATGAGCAGTTCTTC. This chain uses TRBV29-1 with TRBJ2-1, with 10 bases fitting TRBD1. The CDR3 runs 16 residues. Trimming took 0 bases from V and 4 from J; bases not matched to a gene: 6. Germline values: CDR1 SQVTM, CDR2 ANQGSEA.

Only a few counts were recorded for this clonotype. The chain employs TRBV27 and TRBJ2-5, with 8 bases fitting TRBD2. Trimming at V came to 3 bases and at J to 3 bases, leaving 0 bases not matched to a gene. The germline V gene has CDR1 MNHEY and CDR2 SMNVEV (reference sequence). The CDR3 has 13 amino acids. The CDR3 sequence: CASSFSGEETQYF. The CDR3 DNA is TGTGCCAGCAGTTTTAGCGGGGAAGAGACCCAGTACTTC.

The J gene is TRBJ1-2, the V gene TRBV29-1; 11 nucleotides agree with TRBD1. Germline-derived CDR1 and CDR2 are SQVTM and ANQGSEA. The length of the CDR3 is 15 residues. CDR3 sequence reads: CSSDTWTGGVYGYTF. CDR3 DNA sequence: TGCAGTAGCGACACTTGGACAGGGGGCGTCTATGGCTACACCTTC.

This clonotype showed up just a few times. This chain connects TRBV30 to TRBJ1-4, with D possibly being TRBD1 (6 bases). Germline assignment: CDR1 GTSNPN and CDR2 SVGIG (reference sequence). The germline V and J ends were trimmed by 2 bases and 6 bases, with 10 bases remaining between them. CDR3 length equals 13 residues. The CDR3 loop is CAWSTGSDEKLFF. CDR3 DNA: TGTGCCTGGAGTACAGGGAGTGATGAAAAACTGTTTTTT.

V usage is TRBV19 and J usage is TRBJ1-2, with D hard to call. Trimming pared 6 bases from V and 4 bases from J, leaving 12 bases between. Germline V lookup: CDR1 LNHDA, CDR2 SQIVND (reference sequence). This CDR3 has 13 amino acids. CDR3 sequence reads: CASSRPGFYGYTF. The CDR3 DNA sequence: TGTGCCAGTAGCCGGCCGGGGTTCTATGGCTACACCTTC. Complete variable domain (other parts from reference TRBV19 and TRBJ1-2): DGGITQSPKYLFRKEGQNVTLSCEQNLNHDAMYWYRQDPGQGLRLIYYSQIVNDFQKGDIAEGYSVSREKKESFPLTVTSAQKNPTAFYLCASSRPGFYGYTFGSGTRLTVV.